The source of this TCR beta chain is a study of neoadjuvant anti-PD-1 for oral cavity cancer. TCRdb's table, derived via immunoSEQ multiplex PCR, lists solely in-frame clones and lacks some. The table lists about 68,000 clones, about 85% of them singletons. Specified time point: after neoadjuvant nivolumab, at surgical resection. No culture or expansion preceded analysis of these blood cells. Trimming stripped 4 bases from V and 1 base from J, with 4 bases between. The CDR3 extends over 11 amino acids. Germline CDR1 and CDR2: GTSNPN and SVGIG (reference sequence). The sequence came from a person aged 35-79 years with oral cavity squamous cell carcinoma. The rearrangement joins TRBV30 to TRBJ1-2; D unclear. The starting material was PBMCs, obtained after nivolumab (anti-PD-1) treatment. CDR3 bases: TGTGCCTGGAAATATAACTATGGCTACACCTTC. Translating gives CAWKYNYGYTF.